The 27 T cell receptor beta chains below come from one sample, sequenced in a study of blood T cell repertoires in COVID-19. Profiling relied on immunoSEQ multiplex PCR, and the TCRdb table lists in-frame clones only, not all of them. Here the sample spans around 80,000 clones, approximately 78% being singletons. Sample: peripheral blood. These receptors all stem from a human donor in a cohort sampled during active COVID-19.

CDR3 DNA sequence: TGTGCCAGCAGCCCCGCCAGGGACCAAGAGACCCAGTACTTC. Protein product: CASSPARDQETQYF. V is TRBV9 and J is TRBJ2-5; D may be TRBD1 (5 bases). Trimming pared 4 bases from V and 0 bases from J, leaving 10 bases between. Germline V gene lookup returns CDR1 SGDLS and CDR2 YYNGEE. The CDR3 has 14 residues.

This chain joins TRBV7-2 and TRBJ1-6; D might be TRBD1 (5 bases). The CDR3 has 14 amino acids. Germline V gene sequence: CDR1 SGHTA, CDR2 FQGNSA. Trimming removed 1 base from V and 7 bases from J, with 8 bases in between. The chain's CDR3 is CASSLVGQNSPLHF. Here the CDR3 DNA reads TGTGCCAGCAGCTTAGTAGGACAAAATTCACCCCTCCACTTT.

The V gene is TRBV27, the J gene TRBJ1-2, with TRBD1 as a possible D gene (6 bases). Germline assignment: CDR1 MNHEY and CDR2 SMNVEV (reference sequence). This CDR3 spans 16 amino acids. V lost 6 bases and J 8 bases, leaving 25 bases between the germline ends. The CDR3 reads CASRTLTGKGLRGYTF. The CDR3 coding sequence is TGTGCCAGCAGGACCCTCACAGGGAAGGGCTTGAGGGGCTACACCTTC.

The V and J genes are TRBV7-9 and TRBJ2-1, with a tentative D call TRBD2 (5 bases). The germline V gene has CDR1 SEHNR and CDR2 FQNEAQ (reference sequence). V lost 8 bases and J lost 8, with 16 bases in between. CDR3 length: 13 residues. The CDR3 DNA is TGTGCCAGCGCCTACGGGGTCCAGGATGAGCAGTTCTTC. Protein sequence: CASAYGVQDEQFF.

V and J are TRBV5-4 and TRBJ2-7, with TRBD1 matching 11 bases. Per the germline V gene, CDR1 is SGHNT and CDR2 is YYREEE (reference sequence). The CDR3 has 14 residues. V dropped 3 bases and J dropped 9; count of bases not matched to a gene: 8. The CDR3: CASSSGQGELVQYF. The CDR3 DNA reads TGTGCCAGCAGCTCGGGACAGGGGGAATTGGTGCAGTACTTC.

Here the CDR3 reads CASSESGATNEKLFF. In DNA, the CDR3 is TGTGCCAGCAGTGAGAGCGGGGCAACTAATGAAAAACTGTTTTTT. The chain is built from TRBV2 and TRBJ1-4; D is unclear. The CDR3 is 15 amino acids. Germline V CDR1 and CDR2: SNHLY, FYNNEI. Trimming removed 3 bases from V and 0 bases from J, with 8 bases in between.

With respect to this clone: At one of its ends the junction is not consistent with the germline gene, which may arise from a read error. V usage is TRBV27 and J usage is TRBJ2-7; no firm D call. Germline assignment: CDR1 MNHEY and CDR2 SMNVEV (reference sequence). This CDR3 comprises 11 residues. The CDR3 DNA reads as TGTGCCACCAGTTACGGGTTTAAGCAGTACTTC. Amino acids: CATSYGFKQYF.

The V gene is TRBV12-5, the J gene TRBJ2-2, with D maybe TRBD2 (7 bases). Per germline, CDR1 LGHNT and CDR2 FRNRAP. CDR3 size: 16 residues. Trimming took off 4 bases at V and 4 bases at J, with 16 bases between the two ends. The CDR3 reads CASGSPMGGATGELFF. The CDR3 DNA sequence: TGTGCTAGTGGTTCCCCCATGGGGGGGGCCACCGGGGAGCTGTTTTTT.

V and J are TRBV5-1 and TRBJ2-1, with a weak D call TRBD1 (6 bases). V lost 3 bases and J lost 4, with 17 bases in between. The CDR3 is made up of 16 amino acids. Germline V gives CDR1 SGHRS, CDR2 YFSETQ. DNA of the CDR3: TGCGCCAGCAGCTCTGGTGGGGGAAGGGGGTACAATGAGCAGTTCTTC. Encoded protein: CASSSGGGRGYNEQFF.

This clone was observed a few times. The CDR3 DNA follows: TGCGCCAGCAGCTTGGGAGGGGGCGATAATCAGCCCCAGCATTTT. It yields the protein CASSLGGGDNQPQHF. This chain connects TRBV5-1 to TRBJ1-5; 7 bases are a match to TRBD1. This CDR3 is built from 15 residues. Germline trimming cut 0 bases from V and 4 bases from J; bases unmatched to any gene: 4. Germline V gene sequence: CDR1 SGHRS, CDR2 YFSETQ.

CDR3 residues: CASSIGQGETEAFF. The DNA of the CDR3 is TGTGCCAGTAGTATTGGACAGGGGGAAACTGAAGCTTTCTTT. The chain uses TRBV19 and TRBJ1-1; 10 bases map to TRBD1. This CDR3 is 14 amino acids long. Germline V lookup: CDR1 LNHDA, CDR2 SQIVND (reference sequence). V gave up 3 bases and J gave up 5 bases; unmatched junction bases: 3.

The sample holds one count of this clone. J is TRBJ2-1 and V is TRBV5-6, with D tentatively TRBD2 (6 bases). Per the germline V gene, CDR1 is SGHDT and CDR2 is YYEEEE. The CDR3 sequence is 16 residues long. V was pared by 4 bases and J by 3 bases, with 17 bases between. CDR3 in amino acids: CASSPTRGTFYNEQFF. The CDR3, as DNA: TGTGCCAGCAGCCCCACACGGGGGACCTTCTACAATGAGCAGTTCTTC. Full variable domain (rest looked up from reference TRBV5-6 and TRBJ2-1): DAGVTQSPTHLIKTRGQQVTLRCSPKSGHDTVSWYQQALGQGPQFIFQYYEEEERQRGNFPDRFSGHQFPNYSSELNVNALLLGDSALYLCASSPTRGTFYNEQFFGPGTRLTVL.

The rearrangement joins TRBV18 to TRBJ2-6; tentative D call: TRBD1 (6 bases). The CDR3 spans 17 residues. Germline CDR1 is KGHSH and CDR2 is LQKENI. Trimming stripped 2 bases from V and 2 bases from J, with 13 bases between. The CDR3 coding sequence is TGTGCCAGCTCACCATATTATACAGGGACTGGGGCCAACGTCCTGACTTTC. Amino acids: CASSPYYTGTGANVLTF.

V gene TRBV3-1 (or the pseudogene TRBV3-2) combines with J gene TRBJ1-2; no firm D call. The V gene lost 3 bases and the J gene lost 5 bases, with 16 bases spanning the gap. CDR1 is LGHDT, CDR2 YNNKEL, per germline (reference sequence). CDR3 length: 15 amino acids. The CDR3 nucleotides are TGTGCCAGCAGCCAGTTGATCAGGCCTCAGTATGGCTACACCTTC. Its protein is CASSQLIRPQYGYTF.

The chain employs TRBV18 and TRBJ2-7; D is perhaps TRBD2 (6 bases). Trimming cost V 0 bases and J 2 bases, with 14 bases left between them. The length of the CDR3 is 16 residues. Germline V lookup: CDR1 KGHSH, CDR2 LQKENI. CDR3 region: CASSPPVLATPYEQYF. The CDR3 DNA follows: TGTGCCAGCTCACCACCGGTTCTAGCGACCCCCTACGAGCAGTACTTC.

This rearrangement joins TRBV12-3 or TRBV12-4 to TRBJ1-5; weak D call: TRBD1 (5 bases). The CDR3 extends over 11 amino acids. V lost 3 bases to trimming and J lost 11 bases, with 8 bases between them. CDR3 protein: CASSFGGSQHF. The CDR3 DNA follows: TGTGCCAGCAGTTTCGGGGGTTCCCAGCATTTT.

The gene calls are TRBV7-9 and TRBJ1-2; D ambiguous. Germline CDR1 reads SEHNR; CDR2 reads FQNEAQ (reference sequence). The CDR3 contains 15 residues. V was shortened by 5 bases and J by 1 base, with 14 bases between the two germline ends. CDR3 loop: CASSPLQVLNYGYTF. The CDR3 DNA sequence: TGTGCCAGCAGCCCACTCCAGGTTCTTAACTATGGCTACACCTTC.

There are a few counts of this clone. This chain joins TRBV5-6 and TRBJ1-2; D perhaps matches TRBD1 (6 bases). Germline CDR1 is SGHDT and CDR2 is YYEEEE. This CDR3 region has 15 residues. Trimming cost V 0 bases and J 4 bases, with 13 bases left between them. CDR3 in amino acids: CASSLGQGHVYGYTF. DNA for the CDR3: TGTGCCAGCAGCTTGGGTCAGGGGCATGTCTATGGCTACACCTTC.

This clone showed up just once. Distinct nucleotide sequences in the sample also encode this CDR3. The chain joins TRBV5-1 to TRBJ1-5; a weak D match, TRBD1 (5 bases). This CDR3 comprises 14 residues. Between the trimmed V and J ends, which lost 0 bases and 6 bases, there was a span of 10 bases. Germline CDR1 SGHRS, CDR2 YFSETQ. CDR3 protein: CASSLGGVGQPQHF. The CDR3 nucleotides are TGCGCCAGCAGCTTGGGGGGGGTTGGTCAGCCCCAGCATTTT.

This chain links TRBV6-1 with TRBJ1-5; the match to TRBD1 covers 7 bases. Germline V gene sequence: CDR1 MNHNS, CDR2 SASEGT. This CDR3 is built from 16 residues. J was trimmed by 0 bases and V by 2 bases; bases with no gene match: 4. The CDR3 DNA reads TGTGCCAGCAGTGAAATGTGGACAGGTAGCAATCAGCCCCAGCATTTT. This gives the protein CASSEMWTGSNQPQHF.

The chain has TRBV29-1 and TRBJ1-2; weak D call: TRBD1 (5 bases). The germline V and J ends were trimmed by 4 bases and 3 bases, with 15 bases remaining between them. This CDR3 spans 14 amino acids. CDR1 and CDR2 from the germline V gene are SQVTM and ANQGSEA. CDR3 bases: TGCAGCGTTGGTGTAAGGGGAGGAGACTATGGCTACACCTTC. Protein product: CSVGVRGGDYGYTF.

The chain is built from TRBV7-2 and TRBJ1-1; D possibly corresponds to TRBD1 (5 bases). The CDR3 sequence is 15 residues long. Germline V gene sequence: CDR1 SGHTA, CDR2 FQGNSA. Deletions cut 1 base from V and 5 bases from J, with 14 bases between. This CDR3 reads CASSLVAGRKTEAFF. CDR3 bases: TGTGCCAGCAGCTTAGTAGCAGGGAGGAAGACTGAAGCTTTCTTT.

The chain is built from TRBV24-1 and TRBJ2-3, with 10 bases fitting TRBD2. The CDR3 is made up of 15 amino acids. The V gene's germline CDR1 is KGHDR and CDR2 SFDVKD. The J segment lost 6 bases and the V segment lost 3 bases, leaving 5 bases of the junction unmatched. CDR3 amino acids: CATSDTSGESDTQYF. CDR3 DNA sequence: TGTGCCACCAGTGATACTAGCGGGGAATCGGATACGCAGTATTTT.

The genes are TRBV6-4 and TRBJ2-1; tentative D call: TRBD2 (7 bases). In germline, CDR1 is MRHNA, CDR2 SNTAGT. The CDR3 length is 12 residues. The V and J ends lost 10 bases and 8 bases respectively, with 15 bases between them. The CDR3 is CATSPGGHEQFF. The CDR3 DNA follows: TGTGCCACTTCGCCGGGGGGCCATGAGCAGTTCTTC.

The rearrangement links TRBV6-5 to TRBJ1-2; 7 bases map to TRBD1. This CDR3 has 13 residues. The V and J ends lost 8 bases and 7 bases, in that order; junction bases with no gene match: 10. Germline-derived CDR1 and CDR2 are MNHEY and SVGAGI. The chain's CDR3 is CASVMTGSSGYTF. As DNA, the CDR3 is TGTGCCAGCGTAATGACAGGGAGTTCTGGCTACACCTTC.

The genes are TRBV18 and TRBJ2-2, with D possibly TRBD2 on 5 matching bases. The CDR3 is made up of 16 amino acids. Trimming cost V 3 bases and J 6 bases, with 17 bases left between them. Germline CDR1 is KGHSH and CDR2 is LQKENI. CDR3 sequence: CASSPPRGSVAGELFF. CDR3 in DNA: TGTGCCAGCTCACCCCCCCGGGGATCAGTGGCCGGGGAGCTGTTTTTT.

The chain joins TRBV30 to TRBJ2-1, with TRBD2 matching over 10 bases. Germline assignment: CDR1 GTSNPN and CDR2 SVGIG (reference sequence). The CDR3 has 17 amino acids. With 7 bases clipped from V and 0 bases from J, the junction kept 12 bases outside the gene matches. The CDR3 loop is CASTLAGAPSSYNEQFF. In nucleotides, the CDR3 is TGTGCCTCAACCCTAGCGGGGGCCCCGAGCTCCTACAATGAGCAGTTCTTC. The entire variable domain, with the rest obtained from reference TRBV30 and TRBJ2-1, is as follows: SQTIHQWPATLVQPVGSPLSLECTVEGTSNPNLYWYRQAAGRGLQLLFYSVGIGQISSEVPQNLSASRPQDRQFILSSKKLLLSDSGFYLCASTLAGAPSSYNEQFFGPGTRLTVL.